The subject of this entry is one TCR beta chain. These data originate in a study of blood T cell repertoires in COVID-19. On the study more broadly: COVID-19 samples from acute and convalescent phases originated in the United States, Italy and Spain.

The CDR3 runs 14 residues. V lost 6 bases to trimming and J lost 8 bases; unmatched junction nucleotides: 6. Germline-derived CDR1 and CDR2 are LGHNT and FRNRAP. Original processing methods: Amplification of reference gene primers provided the estimated nucleated cell counts. Assay used: immunoSEQ multiplex PCR; TCRdb lists only in-frame clones, some missing. V, J and clone size are those of that table, while D and trimming were read from the DNA. The sample consists of roughly 290,000 clones, 89% of them appearing once. Sequencing input: peripheral blood. The origin of this receptor is a woman aged 55-75 years with acute or convalescent COVID-19. The chain combines TRBV12-5 with TRBJ2-1; TRBD1 matches at 11 bases. This CDR3 is CASGPGQGGDEQFF. The CDR3 coding sequence is TGTGCTAGTGGCCCGGGACAGGGGGGGGATGAGCAGTTCTTC.